This T cell receptor beta chain was obtained from a study of T cells in localized non-small cell lung cancer. Regarding the study as a whole: There was an association of higher blood T cell density with longer overall survival. When the top 100 tumor clones were examined, a median about 60 of them also appeared in the adjacent lung, which was paired and uninvolved. Sequencing covered just one tumor region, so heterogeneity cannot be ruled out. Uninvolved adjacent lung showed the highest T cell clonality, exceeding tumor.

The assay was immunoSEQ multiplex PCR, and TCRdb's table has in-frame clones only and misses some. The sample consists of tens of thousands of clones, around 87% of them appearing once. Concerning this clone itself: Its antigen is not known.

V was cut by 0 bases and J by 4 bases, with 12 bases left in between. There are 15 residues in the CDR3. Germline V CDR1 and CDR2: SGHKS, YYEKEE (reference sequence). The chain uses TRBV5-5 and TRBJ2-3; D is uncertain. Sequenced here: peripheral blood, sampled before any cancer treatment. The sequence came from a man between 18 and 49 years old with stage I lung adenocarcinoma. CDR3: CASSLAPQQADTQYF. DNA of the CDR3: TGTGCCAGCAGCTTGGCCCCCCAGCAGGCAGATACGCAGTATTTT.